The 8 T cell receptor beta chains presented below share a single source sample, sequenced in a study of T-cell reconstitution after alpha-beta-depleted transplantation in children. It was with unique molecular identifiers that the TCRbeta library was prepared. MiXCR was run by TCRdb on the PCR reads, yielding one entry per CDR3 protein. The table shows roughly 590,000 distinct CDR3 sequences, with around a sixth occurring only once. Sample: PBMCs from the stem cell graft donor, taken from the stem cell graft. Receptors were obtained from a human donor who donated a stem cell graft to a child with acute myeloid leukemia.

The chain recombines TRBV29-1 with TRBJ2-7; D is possibly TRBD2 (6 bases). Germline V gene lookup returns CDR1 SQVTM and CDR2 ANQGSEA. V was shortened by 1 base and J by 4 bases, with 11 bases between the two germline ends. The CDR3 contains 13 residues. The CDR3 here is CSVEGREAYEQYF. CDR3 DNA: TGCAGCGTTGAAGGCAGGGAGGCATACGAGCAGTACTTC.

This clonotype was found many times. This chain links TRBV20-1 with TRBJ2-5, with 8 bases fitting TRBD1. The CDR3 is made up of 14 amino acids. Germline V lookup: CDR1 DFQATT, CDR2 SNEGSKA (reference sequence). The ends lost 5 bases at V and 8 bases at J; junction bases unmatched: 13. The CDR3 nucleotides read TGCAGTGCTCGATTGGACAGGGAATTCGTTACCCAGTACTTC. This encodes CSARLDREFVTQYF.

This clonotype was detected many times. V usage is TRBV11-2 and J usage is TRBJ1-2; D is uncertain. Germline V gene sequence: CDR1 SGHAT, CDR2 FQNNGV. Trimming took off 1 base at V and 7 bases at J, with 25 bases between the two ends. The CDR3 extends over 18 amino acids. CDR3 loop: CASSLVGMAVTVGGGYTF. The CDR3 region has the DNA TGTGCCAGCAGCTTAGTGGGGATGGCAGTGACTGTAGGAGGTGGCTACACCTTC.

This clonotype was observed a handful of times. This sequence joins TRBV11-2 and TRBJ2-1; 10 bases fit TRBD2. CDR1 SGHAT and CDR2 FQNNGV come from the germline V gene. The V segment lost 6 bases and the J segment 3 bases; nucleotides outside the gene matches: 11. CDR3 length: 17 residues. This CDR3 reads CASSYIGLAGDYNEQFF. Here the CDR3 DNA reads TGTGCCAGCAGTTACATAGGGCTAGCGGGGGACTACAATGAGCAGTTCTTC. Full variable domain (remainder filled in from reference TRBV11-2 and TRBJ2-1): EAGVAQSPRYKIIEKRQSVAFWCNPISGHATLYWYQQILGQGPKLLIQFQNNGVVDDSQLPKDRFSAERLKGVDSTLKIQPAKLEDSAVYLCASSYIGLAGDYNEQFFGPGTRLTVL.

In its sample, this clonotype was seen many times. J is TRBJ2-1 and V is TRBV4-1, with 11 positions matching TRBD1. Per the germline V gene, CDR1 is MGHRA and CDR2 is YSYEKL. With 4 bases clipped from V and 3 bases from J, the junction kept 2 bases outside the gene matches. The CDR3 runs to 15 residues. CDR3 in amino acids: CASSRDRGYYNEQFF. The CDR3 region has the DNA TGCGCCAGCAGCCGGGACAGGGGGTACTACAATGAGCAGTTCTTC.

This clonotype was seen repeatedly, ten times or more. The chain carries TRBV6-1 and TRBJ2-7, with 7 bases fitting TRBD1. Germline V lookup: CDR1 MNHNS, CDR2 SASEGT. V trimming: 6 bases; J trimming: 9 bases; junction bases outside the gene matches: 8. The CDR3 spans 12 residues. The CDR3 bases are TGTGCCAGCAGAACAGGGGTCTCAGGGCAGTACTTC. Amino acids: CASRTGVSGQYF.

This chain connects TRBV2 to TRBJ2-1; D may be TRBD1 or TRBD2 (5 bases each). V dropped 4 bases and J dropped 2 bases, with 12 bases sitting between them. The CDR3 length is 15 residues. CDR1 SNHLY and CDR2 FYNNEI come from the germline V gene. The DNA of the CDR3 is TGTGCCAGCAGTGGGGGGACCGCCCCCTACAATGAGCAGTTCTTC. Translation gives CASSGGTAPYNEQFF.

The gene calls are TRBV5-6 and TRBJ1-6, with a possible D match to TRBD1 (6 bases). Germline V gene data show CDR1 as SGHDT and CDR2 as YYEEEE. CDR3 size: 17 residues. The ends were cut back, 0 bases at V and 6 bases at J, with 16 bases in the middle. This CDR3 is CASSLENRVISNSPLHF. Written as DNA, the CDR3 is TGTGCCAGCAGCTTGGAAAACAGGGTGATAAGTAATTCACCCCTCCACTTT.